These 16 T cell receptor beta chains were sequenced from one sample in a study of Ad26.COV2.S vaccination and SARS-CoV-2 variants. Treatment given: 19 received Ad26.COV2.S at low or high dose, single or two shots; about five received placebo; per-sample allocation not given. Sampling was done on day 63 after the first vaccine or placebo injection. Measured with immunoSEQ multiplex PCR; TCRdb has only the in-frame clones, and not every one. The sample carries fewer than 600,000 clones, 70% to 90% recorded once. The sample in question was peripheral blood, obtained in a trial of Ad26.COV2.S vaccine versus placebo. The receptor set was obtained from a person aged 18-60 years who received the Ad26.COV2.S COVID-19 vaccine or a placebo.

This chain links TRBV5-1 with TRBJ1-2; perhaps TRBD1 as D (6 bases). Looked up from germline, CDR1 is SGHRS and CDR2 is YFSETQ. V dropped 5 bases and J dropped 8 bases, with 19 bases sitting between them. The CDR3 contains 14 residues. CDR3 in DNA: TGCGCCAGCAGACTAACAGGGTCCTCGAACGGCTACACCTTC. Protein product: CASRLTGSSNGYTF.

The genes are TRBV19 and TRBJ2-3; TRBD2 agrees at 10 bases. CDR1 is LNHDA and CDR2 is SQIVND in the germline V gene (reference sequence). The CDR3 loop spans 16 amino acids. The V gene end was trimmed by 6 bases and the J gene end by 1 base; junction bases not matched to a gene: 7. Here the CDR3 reads CASSPSGRVGTDTQYF. Here the CDR3 DNA reads TGTGCCAGTAGCCCCAGCGGGAGGGTCGGCACAGATACGCAGTATTTT.

In its sample, this clone was seen a few times. The chain recombines TRBV14 with TRBJ1-1; D remains ambiguous. Germline loops: CDR1 SGHDN, CDR2 FVKESK. The germline V and J ends were trimmed by 5 bases and 2 bases, with 9 bases remaining between them. The length of the CDR3 is 13 residues. The CDR3 spells CASSTSENTEAFF. CDR3 sequence (DNA): TGTGCCAGCAGCACGAGTGAAAACACTGAAGCTTTCTTT.

V usage is TRBV6-6 and J usage is TRBJ2-3; D is uncertain. Per germline, CDR1 MNHNY and CDR2 SVGAGI (reference sequence). Trimming took 2 bases from V and 6 from J, leaving 9 bases between them. The length of the CDR3 is 13 residues. The CDR3, as DNA: TGTGCCAGCAGTTACCAAAGAACGGATACGCAGTATTTT. Its translation: CASSYQRTDTQYF.

In this sample, this clone turned up a few times. The chain uses TRBV14 and TRBJ1-1; D ambiguous. V lost 3 bases to trimming and J lost 7 bases, with 12 bases between them. This CDR3 comprises 13 residues. The germline gives CDR1 SGHDN, CDR2 FVKESK. The CDR3 region is CASSQWVVSEAFF. CDR3 bases: TGTGCCAGCAGCCAGTGGGTTGTCAGTGAAGCTTTCTTT.

This clone was seen only once. The gene calls are TRBV6-5 and TRBJ1-4; D remains unclear. This CDR3 has 13 residues. Germline CDR1 MNHEY, CDR2 SVGAGI. V was trimmed by 2 bases and J by 4 bases, leaving 5 bases between them. The CDR3 loop reads CASSYQINEKLFF. CDR3 coding DNA: TGTGCCAGCAGTTACCAGATTAATGAAAAACTGTTTTTT.

The rearrangement links TRBV11-2 to TRBJ1-1; possibly TRBD1 for D (5 bases). Trimming pared 2 bases from V and 4 bases from J, leaving 17 bases between. There are 16 residues in the CDR3. CDR1 is SGHAT, CDR2 FQNNGV, per germline. DNA of the CDR3: TGTGCCAGCAGCTTAAGACGGGGCGGGGACGCCACTGAAGCTTTCTTT. Its translation is CASSLRRGGDATEAFF.

This chain uses TRBV5-4 with TRBJ1-6; possibly TRBD1 for D (6 bases). Trimming shortened V by 1 base and J by 8 bases, and 10 bases separated the two germline ends. Germline V gene lookup returns CDR1 SGHNT and CDR2 YYREEE (reference sequence). The CDR3 extends over 14 amino acids. This CDR3 is CASSLQGTDSPLHF. CDR3 DNA sequence: TGTGCCAGCAGCTTGCAGGGGACTGATTCACCCCTCCACTTT.

This chain joins TRBV6-5 and TRBJ2-7, with a possible D match to TRBD1 (6 bases). The CDR3 spans 13 residues. V gave up 6 bases and J gave up 2 bases, with 11 bases separating them. The germline V gene has CDR1 MNHEY and CDR2 SVGAGI. The CDR3 DNA reads as TGTGCCAGCAGGACCCAGGGGACCTACGAGCAGTACTTC. It encodes CASRTQGTYEQYF.

This chain connects TRBV7-9 to TRBJ1-2; the match to TRBD1 covers 8 bases. The CDR3 loop spans 14 amino acids. Looked up from germline, CDR1 is SEHNR and CDR2 is FQNEAQ (reference sequence). V was clipped by 4 bases and J by 6 bases; unmatched bases: 7. The chain's CDR3 is CASSSQTGDHGYTF. The CDR3, as DNA: TGTGCCAGCAGCTCACAGACAGGGGACCATGGCTACACCTTC.

The chain couples TRBV10-3 to TRBJ2-3; 10 nucleotides agree with TRBD2. V lost 5 bases and J lost 2; bases outside the gene matches: 7. The CDR3 extends over 16 amino acids. Germline CDR1 reads ENHRY; CDR2 reads SYGVKD. DNA for the CDR3: TGTGCCATCAGTTTTCTAGCGGGGGAGACCACAGATACGCAGTATTTT. Its translation is CAISFLAGETTDTQYF.

The rearrangement uses TRBV28 and TRBJ2-1; TRBD2 agrees at 7 bases. The junction had 9 bases not matched to a gene; V was cut back by 2 bases and J by 5 bases. This CDR3 is built from 16 residues. From germline, CDR1 is MDHEN and CDR2 SYDVKM. This CDR3 reads CASSLPTQRENNEQFF. The CDR3 bases are TGTGCCAGCAGTTTACCCACCCAGCGGGAAAACAATGAGCAGTTCTTC.

On this clone itself: This CDR3 is also generated by other DNA sequences in the sample. The rearrangement links TRBV30 to TRBJ1-4; D gene ambiguous. The CDR3 totals 13 residues. The V end lost 6 bases, the J end lost 5 bases, and 13 bases lay between the germline ends. Germline lookup yields CDR1 GTSNPN and CDR2 SVGIG (reference sequence). The CDR3 protein is CACKGSSNEKLFF. The DNA of the CDR3 is TGTGCCTGTAAAGGTAGTTCGAATGAAAAACTGTTTTTT.

Concerning this clone: A much larger clone differs from this one at a single base, so this may be a read error. Additional DNA sequences in this sample encode the identical CDR3. This chain uses TRBV9 with TRBJ2-1; 9 bases fit TRBD2. Germline CDR1 reads SGDLS; CDR2 reads YYNGEE. The CDR3 extends over 15 amino acids. With 2 bases clipped from V and 0 bases from J, the junction kept 0 bases outside the gene matches. CDR3: CASSVSGSSYNEQFF. CDR3 nucleotides: TGTGCCAGCAGCGTTAGCGGGAGCTCCTACAATGAGCAGTTCTTC. Full variable domain (outside the CDR3, taken from reference TRBV9 and TRBJ2-1): DSGVTQTPKHLITATGQRVTLRCSPRSGDLSVYWYQQSLDQGLQFLIQYYNGEERAKGNILERFSAQQFPDLHSELNLSSLELGDSALYFCASSVSGSSYNEQFFGPGTRLTVL.

The chain carries TRBV19 and TRBJ2-5; D is perhaps TRBD1 or TRBD2 (5 bases each). Trimming left V 8 bases short and J 5 bases short, with 9 bases between. CDR1 is LNHDA and CDR2 is SQIVND in the germline V gene (reference sequence). The CDR3 loop spans 11 amino acids. In DNA form, the CDR3 reads TGTGCCAGTGGGTGGGGGGAGACCCAGTACTTC. Protein product: CASGWGETQYF. Using reference TRBV19 and TRBJ2-5 for the parts outside the CDR3, the full variable domain is DGGITQSPKYLFRKEGQNVTLSCEQNLNHDAMYWYRQDPGQGLRLIYYSQIVNDFQKGDIAEGYSVSREKKESFPLTVTSAQKNPTAFYLCASGWGETQYFGPGTRLLVL.

This chain connects TRBV24-1 to TRBJ2-3, with D perhaps given as TRBD1 or TRBD2 (5 bases each). In germline, CDR1 is KGHDR, CDR2 SFDVKD. Deletions cut 4 bases from V and 2 bases from J, with 12 bases between. This CDR3 has 15 residues. The CDR3 nucleotides read TGTGCCACCAGTGACTCCGGGACGGTCACAGATACGCAGTATTTT. Amino acids: CATSDSGTVTDTQYF.